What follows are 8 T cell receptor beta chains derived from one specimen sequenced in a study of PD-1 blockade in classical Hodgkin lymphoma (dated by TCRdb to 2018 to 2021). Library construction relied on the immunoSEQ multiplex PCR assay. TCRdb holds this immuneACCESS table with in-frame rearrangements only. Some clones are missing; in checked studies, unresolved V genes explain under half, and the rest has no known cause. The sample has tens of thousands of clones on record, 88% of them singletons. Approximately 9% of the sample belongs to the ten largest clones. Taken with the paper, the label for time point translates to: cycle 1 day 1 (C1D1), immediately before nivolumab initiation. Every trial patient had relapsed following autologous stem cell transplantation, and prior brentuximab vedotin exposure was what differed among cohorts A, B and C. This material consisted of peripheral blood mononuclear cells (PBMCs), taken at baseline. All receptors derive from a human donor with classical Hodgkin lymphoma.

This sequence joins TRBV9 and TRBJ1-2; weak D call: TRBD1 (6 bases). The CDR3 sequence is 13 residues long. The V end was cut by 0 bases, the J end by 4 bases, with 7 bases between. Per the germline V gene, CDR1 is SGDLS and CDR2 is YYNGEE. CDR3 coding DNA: TGTGCCAGCAGCGTAGGGGGGGCCTATGGCTACACCTTC. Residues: CASSVGGAYGYTF.

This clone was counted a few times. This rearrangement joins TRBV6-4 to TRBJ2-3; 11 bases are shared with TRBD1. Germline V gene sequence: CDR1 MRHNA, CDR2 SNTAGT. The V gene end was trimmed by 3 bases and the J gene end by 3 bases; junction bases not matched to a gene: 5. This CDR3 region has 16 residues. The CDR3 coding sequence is TGTGCCAGCAGTGATGGACAGGGGGCCCATACAGATACGCAGTATTTT. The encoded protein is CASSDGQGAHTDTQYF.

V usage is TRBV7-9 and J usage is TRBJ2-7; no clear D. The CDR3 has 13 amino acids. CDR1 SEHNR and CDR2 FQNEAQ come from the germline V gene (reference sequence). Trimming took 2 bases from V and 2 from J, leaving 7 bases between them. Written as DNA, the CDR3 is TGTGCCAGCAGCTTATCCAGCCCCTACGAGCAGTACTTC. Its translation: CASSLSSPYEQYF.

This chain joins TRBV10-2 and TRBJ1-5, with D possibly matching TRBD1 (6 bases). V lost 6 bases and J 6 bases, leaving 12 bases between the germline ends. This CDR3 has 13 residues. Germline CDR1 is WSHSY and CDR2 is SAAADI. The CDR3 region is CASRGGASQPQHF. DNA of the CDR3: TGCGCCAGCAGGGGGGGGGCGAGTCAGCCCCAGCATTTT.

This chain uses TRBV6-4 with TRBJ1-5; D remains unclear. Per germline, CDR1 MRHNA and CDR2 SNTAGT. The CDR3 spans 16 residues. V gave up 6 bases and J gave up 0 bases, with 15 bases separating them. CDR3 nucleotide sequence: TGTGCCAGCAGCGCCGGTGGCAGCTATAGCAATCAGCCCCAGCATTTT. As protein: CASSAGGSYSNQPQHF.

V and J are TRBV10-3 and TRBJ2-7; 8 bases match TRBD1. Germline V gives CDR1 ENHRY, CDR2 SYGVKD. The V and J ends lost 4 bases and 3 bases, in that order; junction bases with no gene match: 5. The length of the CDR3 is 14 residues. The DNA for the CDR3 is TGTGCCATCAGTGGTCCGGACAGGGACTACGAGCAGTACTTC. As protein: CAISGPDRDYEQYF.

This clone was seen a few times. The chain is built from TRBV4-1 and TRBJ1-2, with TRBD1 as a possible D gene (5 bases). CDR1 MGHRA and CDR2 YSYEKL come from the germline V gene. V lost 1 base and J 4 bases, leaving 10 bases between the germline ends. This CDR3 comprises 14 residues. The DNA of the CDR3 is TGCGCCAGCAGCCAAGGGGGGAGTCCCTATGGCTACACCTTC. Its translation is CASSQGGSPYGYTF.

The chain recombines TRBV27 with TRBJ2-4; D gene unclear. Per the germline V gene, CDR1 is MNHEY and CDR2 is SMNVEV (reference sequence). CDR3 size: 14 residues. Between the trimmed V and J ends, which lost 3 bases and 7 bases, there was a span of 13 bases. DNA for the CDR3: TGTGCCAGCAGTTTCTCCGGGCACGGGAACATTCAGTACTTC. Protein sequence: CASSFSGHGNIQYF.